This T cell receptor (beta chain) appears in the sequencing data of a study of blood T cell repertoires in COVID-19. At the level of the study: From the United States, Italy and Spain came samples of acute and convalescent COVID-19. The cDNA or gDNA used as material had been derived from T cells, B-cell-depleted T cells, or PBMCs.

This CDR3 has 14 amino acids. The V and J ends lost 0 bases and 6 bases respectively, with 12 bases between them. Per germline, CDR1 SEHNR and CDR2 FQNEAQ (reference sequence). The participants were between about 18 and 89 years old and came from fewer than 25 US areas. Study processing details: Nucleated cell number was recorded as an estimate derived from reference gene primer amplification. Clones were read by immunoSEQ multiplex PCR, and TCRdb kept only the in-frame ones, dropping some. That table furnishes V, J and clone size, whereas the DNA furnished D and trimming. Found here are fewer than 400,000 clones, approximately 89% of them singletons; the top ten hold over 4.5%.

The receptor was derived from a man younger than 40 who had recovered from COVID-19. The sequencing input was PBMCs or T cells enriched from blood (not recorded which). The V and J genes are TRBV7-9 and TRBJ2-7; D is perhaps TRBD2 (6 bases). The CDR3 spells CASSLAAEGLEQYF. In DNA, the CDR3 is TGTGCCAGCAGCTTAGCGGCGGAGGGGCTCGAGCAGTACTTC. The entire variable domain, with the rest obtained from reference TRBV7-9 and TRBJ2-7, is as follows: DTGVSQNPRHKITKRGQNVTFRCDPISEHNRLYWYRQTLGQGPEFLTYFQNEAQLEKSRLLSDRFSAERPKGSFSTLEIQRTEQGDSAMYLCASSLAAEGLEQYFGPGTRLTVT.